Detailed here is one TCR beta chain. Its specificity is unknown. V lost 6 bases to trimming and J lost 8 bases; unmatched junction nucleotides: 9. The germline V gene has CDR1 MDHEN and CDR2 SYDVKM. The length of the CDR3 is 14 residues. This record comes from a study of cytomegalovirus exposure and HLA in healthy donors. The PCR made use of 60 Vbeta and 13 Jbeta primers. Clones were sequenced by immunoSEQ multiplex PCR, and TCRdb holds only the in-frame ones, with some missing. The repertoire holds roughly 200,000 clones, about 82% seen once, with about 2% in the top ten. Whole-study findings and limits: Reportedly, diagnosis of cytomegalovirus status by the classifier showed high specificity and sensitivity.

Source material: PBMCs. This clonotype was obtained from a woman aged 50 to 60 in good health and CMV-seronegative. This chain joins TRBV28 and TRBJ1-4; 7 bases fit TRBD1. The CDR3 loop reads CASSPGAGGEKLFF. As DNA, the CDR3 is TGTGCCAGCAGCCCAGGGGCAGGGGGGGAAAAACTGTTTTTT.